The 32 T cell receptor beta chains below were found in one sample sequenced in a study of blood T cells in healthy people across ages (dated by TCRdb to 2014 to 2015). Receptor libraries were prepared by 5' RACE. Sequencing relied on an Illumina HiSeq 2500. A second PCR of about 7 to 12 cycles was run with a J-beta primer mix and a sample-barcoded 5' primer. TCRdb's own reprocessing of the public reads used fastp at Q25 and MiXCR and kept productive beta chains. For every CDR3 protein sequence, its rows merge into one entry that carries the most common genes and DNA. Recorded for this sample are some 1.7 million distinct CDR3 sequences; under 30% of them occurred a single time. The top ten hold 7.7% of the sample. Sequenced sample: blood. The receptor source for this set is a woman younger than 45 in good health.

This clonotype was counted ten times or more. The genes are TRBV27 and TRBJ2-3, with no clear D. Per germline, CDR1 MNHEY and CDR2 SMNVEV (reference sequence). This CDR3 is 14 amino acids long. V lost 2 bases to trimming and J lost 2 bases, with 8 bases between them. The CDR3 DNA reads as TGTGCCAGCAGTTTAAGAAAAGCCACAGATACGCAGTATTTT. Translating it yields CASSLRKATDTQYF.

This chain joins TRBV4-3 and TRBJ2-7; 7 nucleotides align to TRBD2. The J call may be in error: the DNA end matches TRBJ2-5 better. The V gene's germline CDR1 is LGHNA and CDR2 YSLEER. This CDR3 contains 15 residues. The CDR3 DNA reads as TGCGCCAGCAGCCAAGATCTGGGGGAGGGAGAGACCCAGTACTTC. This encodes CASSQDLGEGETQYF.

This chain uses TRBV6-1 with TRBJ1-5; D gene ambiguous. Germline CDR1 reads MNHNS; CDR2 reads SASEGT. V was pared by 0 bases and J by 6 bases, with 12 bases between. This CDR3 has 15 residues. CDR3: CASSEAVRAPQPQHF. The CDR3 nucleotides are TGTGCCAGCAGTGAAGCGGTGCGGGCCCCTCAGCCCCAGCATTTT.

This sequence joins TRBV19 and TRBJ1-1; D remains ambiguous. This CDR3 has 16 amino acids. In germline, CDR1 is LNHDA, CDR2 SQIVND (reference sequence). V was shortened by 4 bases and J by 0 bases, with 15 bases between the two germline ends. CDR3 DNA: TGTGCCAGTAGTAGCCGGGCCCCCGCAGTGAACACTGAAGCTTTCTTT. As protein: CASSSRAPAVNTEAFF.

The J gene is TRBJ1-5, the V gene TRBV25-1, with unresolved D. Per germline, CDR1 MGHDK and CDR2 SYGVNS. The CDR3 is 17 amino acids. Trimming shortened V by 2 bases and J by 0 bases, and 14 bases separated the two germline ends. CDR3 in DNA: TGTGCCAGCAGTGAAAATCCCCCGATCAATAGCAATCAGCCCCAGCATTTT. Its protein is CASSENPPINSNQPQHF.

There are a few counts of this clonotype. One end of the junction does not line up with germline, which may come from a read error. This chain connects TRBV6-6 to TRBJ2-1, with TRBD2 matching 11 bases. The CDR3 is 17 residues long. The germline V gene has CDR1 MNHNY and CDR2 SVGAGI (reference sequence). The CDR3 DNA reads TGTGCCTGCAGAAAAGGGGGGACTAGCGGAGTTGGCGATGAGCAGTTCTTC. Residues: CACRKGGTSGVGDEQFF.

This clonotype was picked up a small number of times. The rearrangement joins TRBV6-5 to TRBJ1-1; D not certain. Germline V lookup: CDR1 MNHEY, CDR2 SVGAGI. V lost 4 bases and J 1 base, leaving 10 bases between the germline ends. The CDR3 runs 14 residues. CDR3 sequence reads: CASSSGLQNTEAFF. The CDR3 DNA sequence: TGTGCCAGCAGTTCCGGGCTCCAGAACACTGAAGCTTTCTTT.

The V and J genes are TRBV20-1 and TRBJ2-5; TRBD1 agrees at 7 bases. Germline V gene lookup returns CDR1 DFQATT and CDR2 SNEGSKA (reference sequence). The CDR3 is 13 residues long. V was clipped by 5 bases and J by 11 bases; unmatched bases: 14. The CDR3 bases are TGCAGTGCTCCGGACAGGCCTTCCGTAGGGCAGTACTTC. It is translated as CSAPDRPSVGQYF.

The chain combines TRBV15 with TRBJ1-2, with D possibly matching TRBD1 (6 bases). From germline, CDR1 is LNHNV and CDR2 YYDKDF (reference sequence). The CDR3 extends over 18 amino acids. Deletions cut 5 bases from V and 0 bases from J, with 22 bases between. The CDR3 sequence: CATSPTSRQGPTNYGYTF. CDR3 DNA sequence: TGTGCCACCAGCCCTACCTCCAGGCAGGGGCCAACTAACTATGGCTACACCTTC. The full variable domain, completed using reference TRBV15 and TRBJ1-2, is DAMVIQNPRYQVTQFGKPVTLSCSQTLNHNVMYWYQQKSSQAPKLLFHYYDKDFNNEADTPDNFQSRRPNTSFCFLDIRSPGLGDTAMYLCATSPTSRQGPTNYGYTFGSGTRLTVV.

CDR3 in amino acids: CASSLAADTGQPQHF. Here the CDR3 DNA reads TGTGCCAGCAGCTTGGCGGCGGACACAGGTCAGCCCCAGCATTTT. The chain uses TRBV5-6 and TRBJ1-5, with D possibly being TRBD1 (5 bases). CDR3 size: 15 residues. The ends were cut back, 0 bases at V and 6 bases at J, with 13 bases in the middle. Germline V gives CDR1 SGHDT, CDR2 YYEEEE.

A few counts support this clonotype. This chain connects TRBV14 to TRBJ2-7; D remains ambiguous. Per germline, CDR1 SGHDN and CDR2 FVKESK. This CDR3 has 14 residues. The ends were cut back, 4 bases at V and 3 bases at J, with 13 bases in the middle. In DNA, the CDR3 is TGTGCCAGCAGCCGAGAAACAGCCCGCTACGAGCAGTACTTC. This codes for CASSRETARYEQYF.

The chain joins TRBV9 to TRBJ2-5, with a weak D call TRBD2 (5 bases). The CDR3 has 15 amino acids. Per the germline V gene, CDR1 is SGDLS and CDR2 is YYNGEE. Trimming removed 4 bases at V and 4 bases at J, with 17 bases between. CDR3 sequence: CASSSRTGLLETQYF. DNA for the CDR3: TGTGCCAGCAGCAGCCGGACGGGATTACTAGAGACCCAGTACTTC.

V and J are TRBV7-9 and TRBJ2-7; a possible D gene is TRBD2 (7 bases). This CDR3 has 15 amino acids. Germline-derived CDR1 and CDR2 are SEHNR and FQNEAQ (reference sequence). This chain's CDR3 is CVSTGGPPSYNEQYF. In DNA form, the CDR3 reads TGTGTCAGTACCGGGGGGCCTCCCTCCTACAATGAGCAGTACTTC.

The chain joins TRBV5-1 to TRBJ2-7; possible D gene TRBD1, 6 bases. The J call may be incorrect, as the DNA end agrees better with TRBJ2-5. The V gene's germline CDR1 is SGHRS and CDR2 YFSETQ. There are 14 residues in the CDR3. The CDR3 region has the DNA TGCGCCAGCAGCCCCGTCCCAGGGGAAGAGACCCAGTACTTC. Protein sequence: CASSPVPGEETQYF.

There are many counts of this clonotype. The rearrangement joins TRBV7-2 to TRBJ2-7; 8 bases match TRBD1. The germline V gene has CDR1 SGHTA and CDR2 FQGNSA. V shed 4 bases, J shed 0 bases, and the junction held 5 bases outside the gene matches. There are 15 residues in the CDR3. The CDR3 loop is CASSYQGASSYEQYF. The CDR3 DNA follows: TGTGCCAGCAGCTATCAGGGGGCCAGCTCCTACGAGCAGTACTTC.

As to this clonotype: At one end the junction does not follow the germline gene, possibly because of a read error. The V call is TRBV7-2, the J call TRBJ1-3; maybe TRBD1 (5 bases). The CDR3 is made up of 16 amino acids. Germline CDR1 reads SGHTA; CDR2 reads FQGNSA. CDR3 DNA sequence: TGTGCCAGCAGCTTAGCAGACAGTCGCTCTGGAAACACCACATATTTT. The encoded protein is CASSLADSRSGNTTYF.

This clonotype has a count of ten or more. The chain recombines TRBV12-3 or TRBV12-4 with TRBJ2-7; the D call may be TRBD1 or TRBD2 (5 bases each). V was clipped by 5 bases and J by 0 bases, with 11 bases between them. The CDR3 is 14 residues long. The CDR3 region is CASSLRDGSYEQYF. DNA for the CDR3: TGTGCCAGCAGTCTTCGGGACGGCTCCTACGAGCAGTACTTC.

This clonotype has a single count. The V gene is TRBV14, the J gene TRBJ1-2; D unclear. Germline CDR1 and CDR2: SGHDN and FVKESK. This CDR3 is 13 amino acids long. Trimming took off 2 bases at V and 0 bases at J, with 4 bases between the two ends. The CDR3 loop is CASSQSTNYGYTF. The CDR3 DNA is TGTGCCAGCAGCCAATCCACTAACTATGGCTACACCTTC.

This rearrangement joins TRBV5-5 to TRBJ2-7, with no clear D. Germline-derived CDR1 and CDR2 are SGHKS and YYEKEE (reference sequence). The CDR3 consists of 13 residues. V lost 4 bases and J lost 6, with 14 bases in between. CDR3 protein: CASSPLDKVEQYF. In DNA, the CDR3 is TGTGCCAGCAGCCCCCTTGATAAGGTCGAGCAGTACTTC.

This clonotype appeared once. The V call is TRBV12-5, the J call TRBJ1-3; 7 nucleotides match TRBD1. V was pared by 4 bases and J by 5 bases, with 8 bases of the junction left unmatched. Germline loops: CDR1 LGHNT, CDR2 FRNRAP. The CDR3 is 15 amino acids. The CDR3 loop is CASGSTTGTRNTIYF. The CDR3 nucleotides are TGTGCTAGTGGTTCGACGACAGGGACTCGAAACACCATATATTTT.

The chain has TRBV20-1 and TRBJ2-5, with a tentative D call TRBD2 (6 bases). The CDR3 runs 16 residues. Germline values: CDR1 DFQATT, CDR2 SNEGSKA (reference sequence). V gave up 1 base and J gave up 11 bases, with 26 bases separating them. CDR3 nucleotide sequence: TGCAGTGCTAGAGTTCTCGGGACTCATTCCTACAATGAGCAGTACTTC. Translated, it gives CSARVLGTHSYNEQYF.

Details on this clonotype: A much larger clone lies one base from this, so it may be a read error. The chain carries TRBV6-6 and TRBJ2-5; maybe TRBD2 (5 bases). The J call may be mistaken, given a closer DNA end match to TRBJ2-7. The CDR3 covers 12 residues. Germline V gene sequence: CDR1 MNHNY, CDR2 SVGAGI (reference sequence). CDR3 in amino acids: CANSPEGNEQYF. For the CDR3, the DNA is TGTGCCAACAGTCCCGAGGGTAACGAGCAGTACTTC.

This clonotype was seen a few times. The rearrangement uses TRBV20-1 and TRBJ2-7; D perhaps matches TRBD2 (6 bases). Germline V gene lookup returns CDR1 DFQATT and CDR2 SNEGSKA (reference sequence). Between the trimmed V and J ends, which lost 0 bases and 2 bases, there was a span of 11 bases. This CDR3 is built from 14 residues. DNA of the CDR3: TGCAGTGCTAGAGAGTCGGGAGTCGCCTACGAGCAGTACTTC. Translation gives CSARESGVAYEQYF.

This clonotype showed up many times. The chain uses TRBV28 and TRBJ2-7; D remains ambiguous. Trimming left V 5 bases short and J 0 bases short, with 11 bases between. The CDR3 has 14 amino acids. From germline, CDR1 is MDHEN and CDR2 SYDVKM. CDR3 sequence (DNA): TGTGCCAGCAGTCTCCACGTCGCCTCCTACGAGCAGTACTTC. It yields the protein CASSLHVASYEQYF. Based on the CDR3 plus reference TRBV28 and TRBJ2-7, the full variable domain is DVKVTQSSRYLVKRTGEKVFLECVQDMDHENMFWYRQDPGLGLRLIYFSYDVKMKEKGDIPEGYSVSREKKERFSLILESASTNQTSMYLCASSLHVASYEQYFGPGTRLTVT.

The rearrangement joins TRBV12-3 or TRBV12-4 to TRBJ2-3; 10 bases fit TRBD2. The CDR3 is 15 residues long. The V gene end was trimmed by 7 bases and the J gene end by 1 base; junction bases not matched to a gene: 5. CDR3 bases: TGTGCCAGCATCCTAGCGGGAGTCGGCACAGATACGCAGTATTTT. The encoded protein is CASILAGVGTDTQYF.

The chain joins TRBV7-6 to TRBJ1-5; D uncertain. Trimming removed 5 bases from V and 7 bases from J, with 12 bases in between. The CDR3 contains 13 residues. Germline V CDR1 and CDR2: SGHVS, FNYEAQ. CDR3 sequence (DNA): TGTGCCAGCAGCCACGGCCGTGGGCAGCCCCAGCATTTT. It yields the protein CASSHGRGQPQHF. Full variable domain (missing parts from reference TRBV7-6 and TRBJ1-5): GAGVSQSPRYKVTKRGQDVALRCDPISGHVSLYWYRQALGQGPEFLTYFNYEAQQDKSGLPNDRFSAERPEGSISTLTIQRTEQRDSAMYRCASSHGRGQPQHFGDGTRLSIL.

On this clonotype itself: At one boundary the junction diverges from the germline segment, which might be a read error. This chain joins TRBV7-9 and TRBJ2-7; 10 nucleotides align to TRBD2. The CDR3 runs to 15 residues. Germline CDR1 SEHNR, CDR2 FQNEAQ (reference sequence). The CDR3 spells CAGSNTLAGVYEQYF. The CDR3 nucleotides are TGTGCCGGCAGCAATACTCTAGCGGGAGTCTACGAGCAGTACTTC. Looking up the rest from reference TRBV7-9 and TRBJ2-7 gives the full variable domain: DTGVSQNPRHKITKRGQNVTFRCDPISEHNRLYWYRQTLGQGPEFLTYFQNEAQLEKSRLLSDRFSAERPKGSFSTLEIQRTEQGDSAMYLCAGSNTLAGVYEQYFGPGTRLTVT.

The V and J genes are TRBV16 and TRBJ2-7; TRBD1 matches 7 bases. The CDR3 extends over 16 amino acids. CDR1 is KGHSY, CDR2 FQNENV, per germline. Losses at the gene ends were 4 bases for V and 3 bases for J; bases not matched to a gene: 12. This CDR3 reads CASSPLAPDRRYEQYF. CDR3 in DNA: TGTGCCAGCAGCCCCCTCGCCCCGGACAGGCGCTACGAGCAGTACTTC. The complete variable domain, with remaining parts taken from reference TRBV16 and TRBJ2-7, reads GEEVAQTPKHLVRGEGQKAKLYCAPIKGHSYVFWYQQVLKNEFKFLISFQNENVFDETGMPKERFSAKCLPNSPCSLEIQATKLEDSAVYFCASSPLAPDRRYEQYFGPGTRLTVT.

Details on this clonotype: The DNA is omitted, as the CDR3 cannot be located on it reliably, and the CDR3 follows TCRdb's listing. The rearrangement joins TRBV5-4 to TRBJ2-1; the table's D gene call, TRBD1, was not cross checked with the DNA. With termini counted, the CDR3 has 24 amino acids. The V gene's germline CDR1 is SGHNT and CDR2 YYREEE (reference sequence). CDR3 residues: CASSFEGGPYEQYFGAGTHNEQFF.

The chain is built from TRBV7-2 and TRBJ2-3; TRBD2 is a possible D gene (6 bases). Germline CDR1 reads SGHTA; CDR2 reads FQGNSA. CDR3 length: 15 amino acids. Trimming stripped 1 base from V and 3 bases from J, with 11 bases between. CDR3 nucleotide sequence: TGTGCCAGCAGCTTAGTGGGACTCAAAACAGATACGCAGTATTTT. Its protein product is CASSLVGLKTDTQYF.

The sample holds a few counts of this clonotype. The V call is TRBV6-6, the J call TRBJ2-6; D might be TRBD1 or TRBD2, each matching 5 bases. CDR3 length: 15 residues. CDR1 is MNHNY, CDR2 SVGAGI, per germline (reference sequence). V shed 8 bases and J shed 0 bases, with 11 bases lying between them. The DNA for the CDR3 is TGTGCCAGCCGGGACGGCCCCTCTGGGGCCAACGTCCTGACTTTC. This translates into CASRDGPSGANVLTF.

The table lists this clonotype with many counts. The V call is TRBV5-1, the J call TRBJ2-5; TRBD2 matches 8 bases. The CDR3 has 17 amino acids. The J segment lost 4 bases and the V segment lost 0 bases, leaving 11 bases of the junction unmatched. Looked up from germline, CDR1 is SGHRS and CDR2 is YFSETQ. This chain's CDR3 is CASSLAPGLAGGETQYF. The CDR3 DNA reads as TGCGCCAGCAGCTTGGCTCCCGGACTAGCTGGGGGAGAGACCCAGTACTTC.